The clone carrying this T cell receptor beta chain was picked up one time. This entry belongs to a study of shared clonotypes between healthy human individuals. Study summary: The composition of the donors was two women and a few men aged 18 to 49.

Donors, without exception, were Caucasian adults residing in Nashville, Tennessee. The study ran the assay at deep level. Sequenced by immunoSEQ multiplex PCR; TCRdb stores in-frame clones only, minus some. This table holds about 980,000 clones, approximately 76% found once. The CDR3 loop spans 15 amino acids. Germline values: CDR1 MGHRA, CDR2 YSYEKL. V was cut by 0 bases and J by 4 bases, with 12 bases left in between. The TCR sequence derives from a man aged 18 to 30 in good health. V is TRBV4-1 and J is TRBJ1-2; D gene ambiguous. The sequenced sample was memory CD4+ T cells sorted from blood. Subset reported: CD45RA-negative fraction. In DNA, the CDR3 is TGCGCCAGCAGCCAAGAGGTAGTGGGCGGCTATGGCTACACCTTC. It specifies CASSQEVVGGYGYTF.